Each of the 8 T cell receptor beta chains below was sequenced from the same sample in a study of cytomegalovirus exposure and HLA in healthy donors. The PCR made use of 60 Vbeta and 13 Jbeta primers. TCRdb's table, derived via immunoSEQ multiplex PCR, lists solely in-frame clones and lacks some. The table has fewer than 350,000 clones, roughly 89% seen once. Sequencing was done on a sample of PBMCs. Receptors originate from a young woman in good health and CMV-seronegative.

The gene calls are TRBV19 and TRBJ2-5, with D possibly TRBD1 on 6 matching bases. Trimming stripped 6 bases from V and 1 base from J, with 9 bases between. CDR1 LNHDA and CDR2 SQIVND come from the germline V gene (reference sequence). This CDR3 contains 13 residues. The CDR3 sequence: CASSGTLQETQYF. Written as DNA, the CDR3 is TGTGCCAGTAGCGGGACACTCCAAGAGACCCAGTACTTC.

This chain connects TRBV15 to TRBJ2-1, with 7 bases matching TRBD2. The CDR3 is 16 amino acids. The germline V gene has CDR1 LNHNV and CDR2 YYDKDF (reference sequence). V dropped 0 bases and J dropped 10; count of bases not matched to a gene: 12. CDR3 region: CATSREGGGLGVEQFF. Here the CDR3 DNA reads TGTGCCACCAGCAGAGAGGGCGGGGGTCTCGGGGTGGAGCAGTTCTTC.

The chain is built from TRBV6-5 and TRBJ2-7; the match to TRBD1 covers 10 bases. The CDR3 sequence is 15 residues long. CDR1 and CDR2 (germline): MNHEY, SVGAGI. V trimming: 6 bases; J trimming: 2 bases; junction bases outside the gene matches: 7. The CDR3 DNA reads TGTGCCAGCAGCCAACCCGGGACAGGGGCCTACGAGCAGTACTTC. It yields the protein CASSQPGTGAYEQYF.

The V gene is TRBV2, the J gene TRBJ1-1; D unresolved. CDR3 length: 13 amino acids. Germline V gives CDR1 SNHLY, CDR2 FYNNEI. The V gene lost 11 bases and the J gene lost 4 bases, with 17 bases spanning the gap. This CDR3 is CAPADEGTTEAFF. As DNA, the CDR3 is TGTGCCCCAGCAGACGAGGGAACCACTGAAGCTTTCTTT.

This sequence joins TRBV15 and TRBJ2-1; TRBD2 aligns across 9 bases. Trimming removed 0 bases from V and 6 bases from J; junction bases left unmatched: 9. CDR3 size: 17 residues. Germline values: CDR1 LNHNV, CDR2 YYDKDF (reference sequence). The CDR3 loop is CATSRDRGGGAFNEQFF. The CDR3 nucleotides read TGTGCCACCAGCAGAGATCGAGGCGGGGGGGCCTTCAATGAGCAGTTCTTC.

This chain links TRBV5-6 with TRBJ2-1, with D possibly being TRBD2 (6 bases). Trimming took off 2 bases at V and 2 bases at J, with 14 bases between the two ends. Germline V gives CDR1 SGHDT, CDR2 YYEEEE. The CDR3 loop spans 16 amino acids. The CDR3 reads CASSFFAGRTYNEQFF. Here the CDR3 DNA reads TGTGCCAGCAGCTTTTTTGCGGGGCGAACCTACAATGAGCAGTTCTTC.

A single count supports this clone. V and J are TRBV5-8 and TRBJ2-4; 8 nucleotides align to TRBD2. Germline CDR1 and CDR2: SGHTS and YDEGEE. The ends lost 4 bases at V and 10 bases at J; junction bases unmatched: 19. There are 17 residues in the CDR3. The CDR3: CASSTTLAGRGYEIQYF. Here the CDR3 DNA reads TGTGCCAGCAGCACGACCCTAGCGGGTAGGGGGTATGAGATTCAGTACTTC.

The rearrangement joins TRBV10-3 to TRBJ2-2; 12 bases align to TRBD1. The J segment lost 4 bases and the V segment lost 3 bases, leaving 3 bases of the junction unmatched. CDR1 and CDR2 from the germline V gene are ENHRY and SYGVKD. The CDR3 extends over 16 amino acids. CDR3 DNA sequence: TGTGCCATCAGTGATAGGGGACAGGGGGCCACCGGGGAGCTGTTTTTT. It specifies CAISDRGQGATGELFF.